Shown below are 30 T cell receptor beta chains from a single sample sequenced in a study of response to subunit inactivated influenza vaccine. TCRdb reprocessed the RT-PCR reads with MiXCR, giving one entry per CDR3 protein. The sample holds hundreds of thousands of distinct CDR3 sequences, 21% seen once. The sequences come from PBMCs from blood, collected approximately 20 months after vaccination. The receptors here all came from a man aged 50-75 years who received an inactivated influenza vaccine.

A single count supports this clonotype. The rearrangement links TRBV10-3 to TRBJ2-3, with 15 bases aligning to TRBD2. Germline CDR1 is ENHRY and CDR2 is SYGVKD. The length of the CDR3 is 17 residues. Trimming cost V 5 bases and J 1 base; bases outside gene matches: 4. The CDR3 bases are TGTGCCATCAGTTTGGGACTAGCGGGGGGACGCACAGATACGCAGTATTTT. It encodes CAISLGLAGGRTDTQYF.

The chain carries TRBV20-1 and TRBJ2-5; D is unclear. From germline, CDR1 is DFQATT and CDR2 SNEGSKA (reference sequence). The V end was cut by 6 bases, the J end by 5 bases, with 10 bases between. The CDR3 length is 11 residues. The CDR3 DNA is TGCAGTGCCTTGCCTGGGGAGACCCAGTACTTC. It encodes CSALPGETQYF.

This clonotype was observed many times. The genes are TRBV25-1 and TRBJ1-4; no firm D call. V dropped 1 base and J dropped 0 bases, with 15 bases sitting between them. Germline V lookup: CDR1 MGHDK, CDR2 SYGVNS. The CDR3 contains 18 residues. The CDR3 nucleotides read TGTGCCAGCAGTGAATTCCGAGGGTTCGACGCAACTAATGAAAAACTGTTTTTT. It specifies CASSEFRGFDATNEKLFF.

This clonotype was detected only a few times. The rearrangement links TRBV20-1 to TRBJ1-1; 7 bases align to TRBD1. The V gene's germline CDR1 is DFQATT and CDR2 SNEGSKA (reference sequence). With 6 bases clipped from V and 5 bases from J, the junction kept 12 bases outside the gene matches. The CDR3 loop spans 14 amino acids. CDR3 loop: CSAARGGGRTEAFF. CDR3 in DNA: TGCAGTGCCGCGCGGGGAGGGGGCCGGACTGAAGCTTTCTTT.

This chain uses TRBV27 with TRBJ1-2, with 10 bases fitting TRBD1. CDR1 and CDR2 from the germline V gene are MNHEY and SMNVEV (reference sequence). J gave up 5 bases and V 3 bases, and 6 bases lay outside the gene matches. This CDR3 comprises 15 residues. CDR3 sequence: CASSLSGTGAYGYTF. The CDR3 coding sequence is TGTGCCAGCAGTTTGTCCGGGACAGGGGCTTATGGCTACACCTTC.

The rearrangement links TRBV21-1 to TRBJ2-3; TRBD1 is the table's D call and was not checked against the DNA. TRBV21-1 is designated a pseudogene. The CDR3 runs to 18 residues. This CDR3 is CASIPIPARATDTDTQYF. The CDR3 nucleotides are TGTGCCAGCATTCCCATTCCGGCCCGGGCCACCGACACAGATACGCAGTATTTT.

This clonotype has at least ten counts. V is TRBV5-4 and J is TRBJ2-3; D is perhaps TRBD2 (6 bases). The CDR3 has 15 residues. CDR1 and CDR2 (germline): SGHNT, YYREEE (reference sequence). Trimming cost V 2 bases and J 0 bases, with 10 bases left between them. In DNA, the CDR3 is TGTGCCAGCAGCTTTCTCGGGAGTAGCACAGATACGCAGTATTTT. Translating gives CASSFLGSSTDTQYF.

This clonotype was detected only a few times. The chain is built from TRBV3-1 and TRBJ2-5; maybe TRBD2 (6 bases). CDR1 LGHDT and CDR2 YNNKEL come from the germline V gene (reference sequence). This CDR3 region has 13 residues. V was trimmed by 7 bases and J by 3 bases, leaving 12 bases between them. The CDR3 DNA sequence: TGTGCCAGCACCAGGGACTGGAAAGAGACCCAGTACTTC. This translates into CASTRDWKETQYF.

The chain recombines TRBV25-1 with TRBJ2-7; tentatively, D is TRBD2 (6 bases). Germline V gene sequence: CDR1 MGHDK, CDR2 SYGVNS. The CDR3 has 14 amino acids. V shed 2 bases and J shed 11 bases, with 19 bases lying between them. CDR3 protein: CASSETSRNSAEYF. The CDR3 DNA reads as TGTGCCAGCAGTGAAACTAGCCGAAACTCCGCAGAGTACTTC.

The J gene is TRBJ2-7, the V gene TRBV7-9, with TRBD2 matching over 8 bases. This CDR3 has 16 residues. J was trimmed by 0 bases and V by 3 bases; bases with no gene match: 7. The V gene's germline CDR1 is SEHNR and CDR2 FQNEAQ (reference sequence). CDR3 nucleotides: TGTGCCAGCAGCTTCCTCCCGGGAGGGAACTCCTACGAGCAGTACTTC. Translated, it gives CASSFLPGGNSYEQYF.

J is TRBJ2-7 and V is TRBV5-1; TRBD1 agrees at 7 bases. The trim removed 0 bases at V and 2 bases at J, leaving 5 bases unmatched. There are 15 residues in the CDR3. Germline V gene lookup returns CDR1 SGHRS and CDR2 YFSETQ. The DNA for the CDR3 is TGCGCCAGCAGCTTGGTGGGACAGAGTGCCTACGAGCAGTACTTC. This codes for CASSLVGQSAYEQYF.

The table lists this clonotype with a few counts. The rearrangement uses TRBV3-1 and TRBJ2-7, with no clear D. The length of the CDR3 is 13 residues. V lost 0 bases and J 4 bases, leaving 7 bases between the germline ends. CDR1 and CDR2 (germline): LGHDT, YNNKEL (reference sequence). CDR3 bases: TGTGCCAGCAGCCAAGAGCTAGGATACGAGCAGTACTTC. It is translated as CASSQELGYEQYF.

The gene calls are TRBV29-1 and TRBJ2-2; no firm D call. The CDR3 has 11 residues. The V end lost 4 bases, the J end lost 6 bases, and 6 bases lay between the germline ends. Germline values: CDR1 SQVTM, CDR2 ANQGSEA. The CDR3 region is CSVVRAGELFF. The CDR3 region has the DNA TGCAGCGTTGTCCGTGCCGGGGAGCTGTTTTTT.

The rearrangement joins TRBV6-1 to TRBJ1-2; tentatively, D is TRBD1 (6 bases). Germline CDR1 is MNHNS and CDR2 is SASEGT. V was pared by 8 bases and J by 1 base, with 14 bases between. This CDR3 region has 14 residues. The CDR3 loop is CASGPGTLNYGYTF. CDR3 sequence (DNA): TGTGCCAGCGGCCCCGGGACACTTAACTATGGCTACACCTTC.

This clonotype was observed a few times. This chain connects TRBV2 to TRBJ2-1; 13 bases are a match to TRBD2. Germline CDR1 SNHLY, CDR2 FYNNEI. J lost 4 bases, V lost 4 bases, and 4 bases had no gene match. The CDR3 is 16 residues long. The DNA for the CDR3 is TGTGCCAGCAGTGGGAGACTAGCGGGGGGTTACAATGAGCAGTTCTTC. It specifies CASSGRLAGGYNEQFF.

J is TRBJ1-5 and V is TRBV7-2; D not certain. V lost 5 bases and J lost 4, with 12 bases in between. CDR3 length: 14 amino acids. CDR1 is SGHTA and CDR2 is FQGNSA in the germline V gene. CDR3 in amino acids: CASSPNLGNQPQHF. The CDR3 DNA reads TGTGCCAGCAGCCCTAACCTAGGTAATCAGCCCCAGCATTTT. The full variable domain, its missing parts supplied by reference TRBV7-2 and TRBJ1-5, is GAGVSQSPSNKVTEKGKDVELRCDPISGHTALYWYRQSLGQGLEFLIYFQGNSAPDKSGLPSDRFSAERTGGSVSTLTIQRTQQEDSAVYLCASSPNLGNQPQHFGDGTRLSIL.

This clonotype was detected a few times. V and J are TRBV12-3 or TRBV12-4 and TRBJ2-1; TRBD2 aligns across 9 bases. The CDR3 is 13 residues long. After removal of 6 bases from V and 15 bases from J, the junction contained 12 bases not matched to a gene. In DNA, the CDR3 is TGTGCCAGCAGGGTTAGAGCGGGGGGAGTTCTGTTCTTC. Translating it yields CASRVRAGGVLFF.

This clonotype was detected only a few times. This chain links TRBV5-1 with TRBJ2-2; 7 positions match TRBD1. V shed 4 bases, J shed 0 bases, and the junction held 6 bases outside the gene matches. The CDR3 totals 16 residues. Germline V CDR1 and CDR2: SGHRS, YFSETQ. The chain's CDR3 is CASSHRGDPNTGELFF. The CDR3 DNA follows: TGCGCCAGCAGCCACAGGGGAGACCCGAACACCGGGGAGCTGTTTTTT. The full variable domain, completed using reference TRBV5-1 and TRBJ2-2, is KAGVTQTPRYLIKTRGQQVTLSCSPISGHRSVSWYQQTPGQGLQFLFEYFSETQRNKGNFPGRFSGRQFSNSRSEMNVSTLELGDSALYLCASSHRGDPNTGELFFGEGSRLTVL.

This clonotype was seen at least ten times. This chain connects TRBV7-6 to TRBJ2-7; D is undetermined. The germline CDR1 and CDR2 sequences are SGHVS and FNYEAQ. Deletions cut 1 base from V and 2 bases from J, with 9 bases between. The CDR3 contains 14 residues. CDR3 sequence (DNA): TGTGCCAGCAGCTTAGTTGACGGAACCTACGAGCAGTACTTC. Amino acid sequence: CASSLVDGTYEQYF. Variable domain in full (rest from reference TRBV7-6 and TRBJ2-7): GAGVSQSPRYKVTKRGQDVALRCDPISGHVSLYWYRQALGQGPEFLTYFNYEAQQDKSGLPNDRFSAERPEGSISTLTIQRTEQRDSAMYRCASSLVDGTYEQYFGPGTRLTVT.

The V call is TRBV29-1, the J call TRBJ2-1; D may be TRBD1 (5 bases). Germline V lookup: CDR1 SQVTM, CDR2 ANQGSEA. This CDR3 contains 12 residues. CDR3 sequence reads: CVQGDNYNEQFF. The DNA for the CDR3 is TGCGTCCAGGGTGATAACTACAATGAGCAGTTCTTC.

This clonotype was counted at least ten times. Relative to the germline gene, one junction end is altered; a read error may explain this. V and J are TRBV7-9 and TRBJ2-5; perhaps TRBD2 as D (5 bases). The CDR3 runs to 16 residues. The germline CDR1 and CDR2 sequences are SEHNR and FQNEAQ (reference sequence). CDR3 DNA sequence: TGTGCCAGCACCTTAGGATCGAAAATAGGAGGAGAGACCCAGTACTTC. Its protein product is CASTLGSKIGGETQYF.

The CDR3 region has the DNA TGTGCCAGCGATGACAGGGAAGGAAATGGCTACACCTTC. Its translation is CASDDREGNGYTF. The rearrangement links TRBV19 to TRBJ1-2; 7 nucleotides match TRBD1. This CDR3 has 13 residues. V was clipped by 9 bases and J by 6 bases; unmatched bases: 10. Germline V CDR1 and CDR2: LNHDA, SQIVND (reference sequence).

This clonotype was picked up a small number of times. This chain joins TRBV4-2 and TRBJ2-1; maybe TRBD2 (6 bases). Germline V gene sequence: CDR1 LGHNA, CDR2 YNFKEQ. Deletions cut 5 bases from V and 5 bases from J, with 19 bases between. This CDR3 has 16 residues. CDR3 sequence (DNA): TGTGCCAGCAGCGCGGAAAAGCTGGGGGGACACAATGAGCAGTTCTTC. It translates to CASSAEKLGGHNEQFF.

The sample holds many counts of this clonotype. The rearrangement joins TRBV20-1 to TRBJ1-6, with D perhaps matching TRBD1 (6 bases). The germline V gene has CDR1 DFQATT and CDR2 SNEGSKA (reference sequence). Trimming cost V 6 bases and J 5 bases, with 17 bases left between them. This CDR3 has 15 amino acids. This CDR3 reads CSARPGTSNNSPLHF. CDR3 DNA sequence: TGCAGTGCACGGCCTGGGACATCGAATAATTCACCCCTCCACTTT.

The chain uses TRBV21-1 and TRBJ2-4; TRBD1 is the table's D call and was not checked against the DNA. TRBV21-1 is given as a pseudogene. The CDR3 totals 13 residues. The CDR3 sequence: CASKQGSKNIQYF. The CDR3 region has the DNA TGTGCCAGCAAACAGGGGAGCAAAAACATTCAGTACTTC.

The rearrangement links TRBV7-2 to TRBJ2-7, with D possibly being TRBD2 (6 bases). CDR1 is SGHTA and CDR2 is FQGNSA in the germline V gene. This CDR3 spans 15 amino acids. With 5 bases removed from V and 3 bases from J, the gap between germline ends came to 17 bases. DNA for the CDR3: TGTGCCAGCAGCCCCGCGGGGTCAGGGAGCTACGAGCAGTACTTC. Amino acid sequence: CASSPAGSGSYEQYF.

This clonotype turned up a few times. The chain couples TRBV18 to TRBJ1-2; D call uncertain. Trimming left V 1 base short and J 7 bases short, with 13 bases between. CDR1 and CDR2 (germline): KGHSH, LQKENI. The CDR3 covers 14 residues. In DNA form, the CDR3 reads TGTGCCAGCTCACCACGGGCCACCGTCTCTGGCTACACCTTC. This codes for CASSPRATVSGYTF.

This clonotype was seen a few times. The CDR3 region is CASEKGRLNTEAFF. The DNA for the CDR3 is TGTGCCAGCGAAAAGGGACGGCTGAACACTGAAGCTTTCTTT. The chain couples TRBV6-1 to TRBJ1-1; maybe TRBD1 (5 bases). The CDR3 has 14 residues. V was trimmed by 8 bases and J by 0 bases, leaving 13 bases between them. Germline values: CDR1 MNHNS, CDR2 SASEGT.

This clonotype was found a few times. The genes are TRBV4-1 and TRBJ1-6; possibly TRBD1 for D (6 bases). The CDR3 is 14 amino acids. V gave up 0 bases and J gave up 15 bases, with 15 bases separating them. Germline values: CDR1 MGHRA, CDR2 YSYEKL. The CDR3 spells CASSQDGRGALLHF. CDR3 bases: TGCGCCAGCAGCCAAGATGGGCGGGGGGCCCTCCTCCACTTT.

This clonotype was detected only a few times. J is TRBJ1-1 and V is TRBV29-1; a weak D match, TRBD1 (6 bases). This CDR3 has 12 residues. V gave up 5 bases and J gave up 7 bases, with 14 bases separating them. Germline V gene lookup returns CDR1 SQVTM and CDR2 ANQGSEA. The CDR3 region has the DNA TGCAGCGTTTACACAGGGTCCAGTGAAGCTTTCTTT. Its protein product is CSVYTGSSEAFF.